This TCR beta chain appears in the sequencing data of a study of cytomegalovirus exposure and HLA in healthy donors. Study-wide background: Around 77% of several hundred genotyped donors fell in the Caucasian-associated ancestry cluster. Study conclusions and caveats: It was reported that the classifier diagnosed cytomegalovirus status with high specificity and sensitivity in both the original and validation cohorts.

This clone was seen more than once but under ten times. As yet, its antigen is unknown. PCR employed 60 Vbeta and 13 Jbeta primers. Per the authors' pipeline: Later analysis identified some 80 million unique TCR beta chains, about 12 million shared. Generated by immunoSEQ multiplex PCR, the TCRdb table keeps only in-frame clones and is missing some. Clonal size and the V and J genes are those of that table, whereas D and trimming came from the DNA. Of 90,000 or so clones listed, over 70% are singletons. The specimen was PBMCs. This receptor was identified in a boy younger than 18 in good health and CMV-seronegative.

CDR3 sequence: CAWSVQGAWEKLFF. CDR3 DNA sequence: TGTGCCTGGAGTGTACAGGGGGCCTGGGAAAAACTGTTTTTT. This chain uses TRBV30 with TRBJ1-4, with 9 bases identical to TRBD1. CDR1 GTSNPN and CDR2 SVGIG come from the germline V gene (reference sequence). CDR3 size: 14 residues. V dropped 0 bases and J dropped 8; count of bases not matched to a gene: 4. Complete variable domain (other parts from reference TRBV30 and TRBJ1-4): SQTIHQWPATLVQPVGSPLSLECTVEGTSNPNLYWYRQAAGRGLQLLFYSVGIGQISSEVPQNLSASRPQDRQFILSSKKLLLSDSGFYLCAWSVQGAWEKLFFGSGTQLSVL.